This TCR beta chain was identified in a study of CD8 T cells in Susac syndrome. Findings and limits, study-wide: Acknowledgment was made by the study that its TCR sequencing and HLA analysis involved a relatively small number of individuals.

Germline V gene data show CDR1 as DFQATT and CDR2 as SNEGSKA (reference sequence). Trimming shortened V by 6 bases and J by 8 bases, and 16 bases separated the two germline ends. The CDR3 totals 12 residues. A remark on this clonotype: The antigen is not known.

RNA was extracted with the RNeasy kit, and a quantity of 0.5 to 1 ug was reverse transcribed using random hexamers. The TCR beta CDR3 was amplified by immunoSEQ multiplex PCR across 54 Vbeta, 13 Jbeta. TCRdb processed the immunoSEQ multiplex PCR reads anew with MiXCR; each CDR3 protein has one entry. The table has roughly 120,000 distinct CDR3 sequences, approximately 94% seen once. From blood CD8+ and CD4+ T cells, the TCR beta chain was sequenced. The CD8+ and CD4+ T cells were negatively isolated, with the TEMRA cells enriched by FACS. The chain employs TRBV20-1 and TRBJ1-1; D may be TRBD1 (5 bases). The sequencing input was CD4+ T cells from PBMCs. The receptor was derived from a human donor with multiple sclerosis. The CDR3 sequence is CSAQDTVGEAFF. DNA of the CDR3: TGCAGTGCGCAGGACACGGTCGGCGAAGCTTTCTTT.